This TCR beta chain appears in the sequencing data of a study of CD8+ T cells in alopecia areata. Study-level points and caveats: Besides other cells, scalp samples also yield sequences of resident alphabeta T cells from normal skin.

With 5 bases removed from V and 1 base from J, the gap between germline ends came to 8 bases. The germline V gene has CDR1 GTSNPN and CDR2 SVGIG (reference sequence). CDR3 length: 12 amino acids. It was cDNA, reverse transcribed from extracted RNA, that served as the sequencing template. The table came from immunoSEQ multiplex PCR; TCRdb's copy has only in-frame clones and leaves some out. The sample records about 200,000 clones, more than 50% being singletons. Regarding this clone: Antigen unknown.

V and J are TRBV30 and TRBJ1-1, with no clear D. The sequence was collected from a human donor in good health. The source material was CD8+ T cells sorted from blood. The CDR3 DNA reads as TGTGCCTGGGGTCACGGGAACACTGAAGCTTTCTTT. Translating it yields CAWGHGNTEAFF.